Listed here are 23 T cell receptor beta chains from one sample, sequenced in a study of blood T cell repertoires in COVID-19. Measured with immunoSEQ multiplex PCR; TCRdb has only the in-frame clones, and not every one. The repertoire consists of about 220,000 clones, with 88% occurring once and the leading ten covering roughly 2.5%. Source material: PBMCs or T cells enriched from blood (not recorded which). All receptors derive from a woman in her 30s who had recovered from COVID-19.

The CDR3 DNA follows: TGTGCCAGCAGCCAACAACGTGACGAGCAGTACTTC. Its translation: CASSQQRDEQYF. The chain is built from TRBV7-8 and TRBJ2-7; the D is unclear. Deletions cut 5 bases from V and 5 bases from J, with 10 bases between. The CDR3 extends over 12 amino acids. Germline V gene data show CDR1 as SGHVS and CDR2 as FQNEAQ.

The table lists this clone with a count of one. The V gene is TRBV7-9, the J gene TRBJ2-7; a possible D gene is TRBD1 (5 bases). The length of the CDR3 is 15 residues. The germline V gene has CDR1 SEHNR and CDR2 FQNEAQ (reference sequence). V lost 5 bases, J lost 3 bases, and 17 bases lay in between. The CDR3 reads CASSPPLTAYYEQYF. The CDR3 DNA follows: TGTGCCAGCAGCCCCCCCTTGACAGCATACTACGAGCAGTACTTC.

This chain joins TRBV27 and TRBJ1-3; no clear D gene. Germline V gene lookup returns CDR1 MNHEY and CDR2 SMNVEV (reference sequence). This CDR3 is built from 14 residues. Trimming removed 5 bases from V and 2 bases from J, with 10 bases in between. CDR3 region: CASSTGLTGNTIYF. The DNA of the CDR3 is TGTGCCAGCAGTACGGGTCTAACTGGAAACACCATATATTTT.

The J gene is TRBJ2-7, the V gene TRBV14; D gene ambiguous. In germline, CDR1 is SGHDN, CDR2 FVKESK. The CDR3 consists of 13 residues. Between the trimmed V and J ends, which lost 1 base and 4 bases, there was a span of 8 bases. CDR3 nucleotide sequence: TGTGCCAGCAGCCAAGTTGGCTTATACGAGCAGTACTTC. Its protein product is CASSQVGLYEQYF.

The genes are TRBV15 and TRBJ2-2, with 9 bases matching TRBD1. The V gene's germline CDR1 is LNHNV and CDR2 YYDKDF (reference sequence). The CDR3 loop spans 16 amino acids. V lost 0 bases and J lost 5; bases outside the gene matches: 4. The CDR3 spells CATSRDRDRATGELFF. The CDR3 DNA sequence: TGTGCCACCAGCAGAGATCGGGACAGGGCTACCGGGGAGCTGTTTTTT.

The chain couples TRBV7-8 to TRBJ1-6; weak D call: TRBD1 (6 bases). Trimming cost V 9 bases and J 0 bases, with 15 bases left between them. The length of the CDR3 is 16 residues. Germline V gives CDR1 SGHVS, CDR2 FQNEAQ. CDR3: CASRPQGLSYNSPLHF. Here the CDR3 DNA reads TGTGCCAGTCGACCACAGGGCCTCTCCTATAATTCACCCCTCCACTTT.

V is TRBV18 and J is TRBJ2-5; the D is unclear. The CDR3 is made up of 14 amino acids. Germline CDR1 KGHSH, CDR2 LQKENI. Trimming removed 1 base from V and 3 bases from J, with 9 bases in between. Written as DNA, the CDR3 is TGTGCCAGCTCACCACGGGCAAGTAAAGAGACCCAGTACTTC. It is translated as CASSPRASKETQYF. Together with reference TRBV18 and TRBJ2-5, the CDR3 gives the full variable domain: NAGVMQNPRHLVRRRGQEARLRCSPMKGHSHVYWYRQLPEEGLKFMVYLQKENIIDESGMPKERFSAEFPKEGPSILRIQQVVRGDSAAYFCASSPRASKETQYFGPGTRLLVL.

The chain carries TRBV18 and TRBJ2-3, with a weak D call TRBD1 (5 bases). The CDR3 runs to 14 residues. Trimming stripped 6 bases from V and 2 bases from J, with 12 bases between. Germline V gene lookup returns CDR1 KGHSH and CDR2 LQKENI. The chain's CDR3 is CASSPTELTDTQYF. For the CDR3, the DNA is TGTGCCAGCTCGCCGACAGAACTCACAGATACGCAGTATTTT.

This clone was detected once. The chain has TRBV5-1 and TRBJ1-2; a weak D match, TRBD1 (5 bases). V gave up 0 bases and J gave up 5 bases, with 17 bases separating them. The CDR3 consists of 16 residues. Germline CDR1 SGHRS, CDR2 YFSETQ. The CDR3 is CASSLVQGESEYGYTF. The CDR3 DNA is TGCGCCAGCAGCTTGGTTCAAGGGGAATCAGAATATGGCTACACCTTC.

The chain recombines TRBV2 with TRBJ2-5; TRBD2 agrees at 8 bases. The CDR3 has 17 amino acids. J gave up 5 bases and V 7 bases, and 18 bases lay outside the gene matches. The germline V gene encodes CDR1 SNHLY and CDR2 FYNNEI. CDR3 amino acids: CASNSGRGGIRSETQYF. The DNA of the CDR3 is TGTGCCAGCAATTCAGGACGGGGGGGCATTCGGTCGGAGACCCAGTACTTC.

V usage is TRBV3-1 (or the pseudogene TRBV3-2) and J usage is TRBJ1-1, with TRBD1 as a possible D gene (5 bases). Germline V gene data show CDR1 as LGHDT and CDR2 as YNNKEL (reference sequence). The ends were cut back, 3 bases at V and 6 bases at J, with 11 bases in the middle. The CDR3 length is 13 residues. The CDR3 bases are TGTGCCAGCAGCCATGACAGAGGCCCTGAAGCTTTCTTT. Translating gives CASSHDRGPEAFF.

J is TRBJ1-1 and V is TRBV2, with 10 bases identical to TRBD1. The CDR3 totals 12 residues. Trimming removed 8 bases from V and 5 bases from J; junction bases left unmatched: 2. Germline V gene data show CDR1 as SNHLY and CDR2 as FYNNEI. The CDR3 spells CASGQGGTEAFF. The CDR3 DNA is TGTGCCAGCGGACAGGGGGGAACTGAAGCTTTCTTT. Looking up the rest from reference TRBV2 and TRBJ1-1 gives the full variable domain: EPEVTQTPSHQVTQMGQEVILRCVPISNHLYFYWYRQILGQKVEFLVSFYNNEISEKSEIFDDQFSVERPDGSNFTLKIRSTKLEDSAMYFCASGQGGTEAFFGQGTRLTVV.

The sample holds many counts of this clone. The chain is built from TRBV5-4 and TRBJ2-2, with D perhaps TRBD1 (5 bases). The CDR3 loop spans 16 amino acids. Trimming removed 5 bases from V and 4 bases from J, with 18 bases in between. CDR1 SGHNT and CDR2 YYREEE come from the germline V gene (reference sequence). CDR3 protein: CASSTVLGVRTGELFF. The CDR3 DNA reads TGTGCCAGCAGTACGGTGCTAGGGGTTCGCACCGGGGAGCTGTTTTTT. Supplemented by reference TRBV5-4 and TRBJ2-2, the full variable domain reads ETGVTQSPTHLIKTRGQQVTLRCSSQSGHNTVSWYQQALGQGPQFIFQYYREEENGRGNFPPRFSGLQFPNYSSELNVNALELDDSALYLCASSTVLGVRTGELFFGEGSRLTVL.

The chain is built from TRBV27 and TRBJ1-2; the D gene is possibly TRBD1 (6 bases). Germline CDR1 MNHEY, CDR2 SMNVEV (reference sequence). This CDR3 is built from 16 residues. Trimming removed 5 bases at V and 1 base at J, with 17 bases between. The CDR3 is CASSPQGPIYNYGYTF. The DNA of the CDR3 is TGTGCCAGCAGTCCCCAGGGGCCAATATATAACTATGGCTACACCTTC.

This chain joins TRBV10-2 and TRBJ1-5; 7 bases map to TRBD1. CDR3 length: 18 amino acids. The J segment lost 4 bases and the V segment lost 5 bases, leaving 17 bases of the junction unmatched. The germline gives CDR1 WSHSY, CDR2 SAAADI. The DNA for the CDR3 is TGCGCCAGCAGTTTCCCACCAACAGACAGGGCGGTTAATCAGCCCCAGCATTTT. It is translated as CASSFPPTDRAVNQPQHF.

V usage is TRBV4-3 and J usage is TRBJ1-5; D may be TRBD1 (6 bases). Deletions cut 1 base from V and 0 bases from J, with 13 bases between. CDR1 LGHNA and CDR2 YSLEER come from the germline V gene. CDR3 length: 17 residues. The CDR3 region has the DNA TGCGCCAGCAGCCAAGCCGCGACAGGATATAGCAATCAGCCCCAGCATTTT. It encodes CASSQAATGYSNQPQHF.

The CDR3 DNA is TGTGCCAGCTCACCAATAGGACAGGTCAAGAACTATGGCTACACCTTC. Protein: CASSPIGQVKNYGYTF. The chain carries TRBV18 and TRBJ1-2; 7 bases line up with TRBD1. J lost 2 bases, V lost 2 bases, and 8 bases had no gene match. CDR1 KGHSH and CDR2 LQKENI come from the germline V gene. The CDR3 sequence is 16 residues long.

The rearrangement joins TRBV18 to TRBJ2-1, with TRBD2 identical over 9 bases. This CDR3 is built from 14 residues. Germline V lookup: CDR1 KGHSH, CDR2 LQKENI. J was trimmed by 7 bases and V by 3 bases; bases with no gene match: 4. CDR3 sequence reads: CASSPGLAWNEQFF. The CDR3 DNA reads TGTGCCAGCTCACCGGGACTAGCCTGGAATGAGCAGTTCTTC.

This clone appeared a single time. This chain connects TRBV4-1 to TRBJ2-7, with TRBD1 matching 7 bases. Germline loops: CDR1 MGHRA, CDR2 YSYEKL. The V segment lost 5 bases and the J segment 1 base; nucleotides outside the gene matches: 5. CDR3 length: 14 amino acids. CDR3 sequence: CASSLTGKSYEQYF. CDR3 sequence (DNA): TGCGCCAGCAGCTTGACAGGGAAGTCCTACGAGCAGTACTTC.

The gene calls are TRBV15 and TRBJ2-1, with 7 positions matching TRBD1. After removal of 1 base from V and 6 bases from J, the junction contained 9 bases not matched to a gene. The CDR3 is 16 amino acids. CDR1 is LNHNV and CDR2 is YYDKDF in the germline V gene (reference sequence). DNA for the CDR3: TGTGCCACCAGCAGAGTTTTACAGGGGATCGGCAATGAGCAGTTCTTC. The encoded protein is CATSRVLQGIGNEQFF. The entire variable domain, with the rest obtained from reference TRBV15 and TRBJ2-1, is as follows: DAMVIQNPRYQVTQFGKPVTLSCSQTLNHNVMYWYQQKSSQAPKLLFHYYDKDFNNEADTPDNFQSRRPNTSFCFLDIRSPGLGDTAMYLCATSRVLQGIGNEQFFGPGTRLTVL.

The rearrangement uses TRBV11-2 and TRBJ2-1; no reliable D call. The germline V gene encodes CDR1 SGHAT and CDR2 FQNNGV. The CDR3 loop spans 16 amino acids. V gave up 5 bases and J gave up 0 bases, with 14 bases separating them. In nucleotides, the CDR3 is TGTGCCAGCAGCCCATTCGATTGGAGCTCCTACAATGAGCAGTTCTTC. This gives the protein CASSPFDWSSYNEQFF.

This chain connects TRBV11-1 to TRBJ1-6, with TRBD1 matching 9 bases. With 5 bases clipped from V and 10 bases from J, the junction kept 6 bases outside the gene matches. The CDR3 extends over 14 amino acids. Germline CDR1 SGHAT, CDR2 FQDESV (reference sequence). The CDR3 here is CASSEDRGSSPLHF. CDR3 DNA sequence: TGTGCCAGCAGCGAGGACAGGGGTTCCTCACCCCTCCACTTT. Variable domain in full (rest from reference TRBV11-1 and TRBJ1-6): EAEVAQSPRYKITEKSQAVAFWCDPISGHATLYWYRQILGQGPELLVQFQDESVVDDSQLPKDRFSAERLKGVDSTLKIQPAELGDSAMYLCASSEDRGSSPLHFGNGTRLTVT.

The V gene is TRBV5-1, the J gene TRBJ1-2, with unresolved D. Germline V gives CDR1 SGHRS, CDR2 YFSETQ. V gave up 4 bases and J gave up 2 bases, with 9 bases separating them. The CDR3 contains 13 residues. This CDR3 is CASSNGQNYGYTF. As DNA, the CDR3 is TGCGCCAGCAGCAATGGCCAGAACTATGGCTACACCTTC.